The 2 T cell receptor beta chains listed next were all sequenced from one sample in a study of shared clonotypes between healthy human individuals. Sequencing used immunoSEQ multiplex PCR; TCRdb keeps in-frame clones, though not all of them. The sample comprises about 2.2 million clones, approximately 92% of which are singletons, and around 1.7% rests with the top ten. CD45RO negativity and positive selection for CCR7 defined naive CD8 cells, a population that excluded terminally differentiated effector memory CD45RA+ cells. Material for sequencing was naive CD8+ T cells from PBMCs. The receptors derive from a man between 18 and 29 years old in good health. Some clones in this sample may be carry-over from other donors' samples.

In its sample, this clone was seen once. J is TRBJ2-3 and V is TRBV29-1; 7 nucleotides align to TRBD2. This CDR3 has 12 residues. Germline-derived CDR1 and CDR2 are SQVTM and ANQGSEA. The CDR3 is CAWLAGTDTQYF. The CDR3 region has the DNA TGCGCGTGGCTAGCGGGCACAGATACGCAGTATTTT.

For this clone: Additional DNA sequences in this sample encode the identical CDR3. The V and J genes are TRBV7-9 and TRBJ2-1; unclear D gene. The CDR3 length is 13 residues. Per germline, CDR1 SEHNR and CDR2 FQNEAQ (reference sequence). V lost 3 bases to trimming and J lost 3 bases, with 6 bases between them. This CDR3 is CASSFGDYNEQFF. The CDR3 DNA follows: TGTGCCAGCAGCTTCGGAGACTACAATGAGCAGTTCTTC.